The rows below give T cell receptor beta chains drawn from one sample of a study of blood T cell repertoires in COVID-19. Clones were sequenced by immunoSEQ multiplex PCR, and TCRdb holds only the in-frame ones, with some missing. Found here are 200,000 to 250,000 clones, approximately 87% of them singletons; the top ten hold 2% to 3%. Source material: peripheral blood. These receptors were collected from a woman in her 70s with active or convalescent COVID-19. Each CDR3 is given with its conserved first and last residue. A D gene is named only where the DNA matches it firmly. Rows give clone size only sometimes, using once, few, many, or a class for an expanded clone.

cdr3_length,j_call,v_call,clone_size,d_call,cdr3_nt,cdr3_aa
14,TRBJ2-1,TRBV2,NA,NA,TGTGCCAGCAGACAAAGGTCGCTGGGGGGTGAGCAGTTCTTC,CASRQRSLGGEQFF
14,TRBJ1-1,TRBV6-6,NA,NA,TGTGCCAGCAGTAGAGAGCGGAAGTACACTGAAGCTTTCTTT,CASSRERKYTEAFF
14,TRBJ1-4,TRBV4-2,NA,TRBD1,TGTGCCAGCAGCCGAGACAGGGTTAATGAAAAACTGTTTTTT,CASSRDRVNEKLFF
15,TRBJ2-2,TRBV5-1,NA,NA,TGCGCCAGCTCAAAAGGAGGGCAGGGCACCGGGGAGCTGTTTTTT,CASSKGGQGTGELFF
15,TRBJ2-5,TRBV5-4,NA,NA,TGTGCCAGCAGCTTTAACCCAGCGGAGCAAGAGACCCAGTACTTC,CASSFNPAEQETQYF
14,TRBJ2-7,TRBV9,NA,TRBD2,TGTGCCAGCAGCATAGGACTAGCGGGAGTCGAGCAGTACTTC,CASSIGLAGVEQYF
16,TRBJ1-2,TRBV18,NA,TRBD1,TGTGCCAGCTCACCGATGGCCGGGACAGGGGCTGTAGGCTACACCTTC,CASSPMAGTGAVGYTF
14,TRBJ2-7,TRBV7-9,NA,NA,TGTGCCAGCACCACCTGGGACTTAGCCTACGAGCAGTACTTC,CASTTWDLAYEQYF
17,TRBJ2-5,TRBV5-1,NA,TRBD2,TGCGCCAGCAGCTTGTGGGGCGGATCGGCGGGGGAAGAGACCCAGTACTTC,CASSLWGGSAGEETQYF
14,TRBJ2-3,TRBV6-5,NA,TRBD2,TGTGCCATGTCTAGCGGGGGGGGGACAGATACGCAGTATTTT,CAMSSGGGTDTQYF
15,TRBJ2-1,TRBV19,NA,NA,TGTGCCAGTAGTATAGGGCTAGCTCCTTTCAATGAGCAGTTCTTC,CASSIGLAPFNEQFF
16,TRBJ1-4,TRBV4-1,few,NA,TGCGCCAGCAGCCAGTCCCGGGGGACAACTAATGAAAAACTGTTTTTT,CASSQSRGTTNEKLFF
16,TRBJ1-5,TRBV13,NA,NA,TGTGCCAGCAGCTTAGCCCGGGAGGGAAGCAATCAGCCCCAGCATTTT,CASSLAREGSNQPQHF
14,TRBJ1-2,TRBV5-1,NA,TRBD1,TGCGCCAGCAGCGTGGACAGGGGGAGCTATGGCTACACCTTC,CASSVDRGSYGYTF
13,TRBJ1-2,TRBV10-3,NA,NA,TGTGCCATCAGTTTACAGGGTGGCTATGGCTACACCTTC,CAISLQGGYGYTF
15,TRBJ1-2,TRBV28,NA,NA,TGTGCCAGCAGCGGGTATCGTAAAGGAGACTATGGCTACACCTTC,CASSGYRKGDYGYTF
13,TRBJ1-2,TRBV27,NA,TRBD1,TGTGCCAGCAGTTTCGGACAGGGGCAGGGCTACACCTTC,CASSFGQGQGYTF